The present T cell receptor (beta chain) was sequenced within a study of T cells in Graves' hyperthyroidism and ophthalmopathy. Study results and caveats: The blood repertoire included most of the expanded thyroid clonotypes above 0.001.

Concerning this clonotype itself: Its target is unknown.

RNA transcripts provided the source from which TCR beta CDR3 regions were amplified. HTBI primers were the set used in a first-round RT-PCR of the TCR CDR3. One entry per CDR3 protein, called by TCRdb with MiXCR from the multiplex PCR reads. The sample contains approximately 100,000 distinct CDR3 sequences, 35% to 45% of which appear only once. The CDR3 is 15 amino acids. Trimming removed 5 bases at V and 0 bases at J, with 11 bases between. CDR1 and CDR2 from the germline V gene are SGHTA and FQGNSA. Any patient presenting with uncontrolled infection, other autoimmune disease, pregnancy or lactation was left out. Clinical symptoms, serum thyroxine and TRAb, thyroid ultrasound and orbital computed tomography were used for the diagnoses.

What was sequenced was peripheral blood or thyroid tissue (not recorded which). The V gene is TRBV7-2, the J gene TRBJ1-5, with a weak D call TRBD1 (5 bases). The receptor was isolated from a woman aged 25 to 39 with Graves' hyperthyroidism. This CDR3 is CASSITGYSNQPQHF. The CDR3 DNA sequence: TGTGCCAGCAGCATAACAGGATATAGCAATCAGCCCCAGCATTTT.